Listed below are T cell receptor beta chains from one sample, sequenced in a study of PD-L1 blockade in urothelial cancer. This table comes from immunoSEQ multiplex PCR, and its TCRdb copy is limited to in-frame clones, with some not included. The table has about 41,000 clones, approximately 83% seen once. The source material was PBMCs, sampled around atezolizumab (anti-PD-L1) treatment. The receptors originated from a man in his sixties with urothelial cancer. Each CDR3 is given with its conserved first and last residue. The order of the fields is V gene, J gene, CDR3 protein.

V: TRBV4-1
J: TRBJ1-6
CDR3: CASSQILANSPLHF

V: TRBV29-1
J: TRBJ2-1
CDR3: CSTVYAGEQFF

V: TRBV19
J: TRBJ2-1
CDR3: CASSRVRGGPYNEQFF

V: TRBV5-1
J: TRBJ1-4
CDR3: CASSVDQDEKLFF

V: TRBV2
J: TRBJ2-1
CDR3: CASSEAPGGYNEQFF

V: TRBV2
J: TRBJ2-7
CDR3: CASSPALAGGRSYEQYF

V: TRBV10-1
J: TRBJ2-2
CDR3: CASSKTGGPTGELFF

V: TRBV6-6
J: TRBJ2-7
CDR3: CASLLSGGFSYEQYF

V: TRBV19
J: TRBJ2-3
CDR3: CASSNSGTGETDTQYF

V: TRBV18
J: TRBJ1-1
CDR3: CASSTAGTGDTEAFF

V: TRBV21-1
J: TRBJ1-1
CDR3: CASGRGGENTEAFF

V: TRBV11-2
J: TRBJ1-5
CDR3: CASSLEAHQPQHF

V: TRBV2
J: TRBJ2-5
CDR3: CASTILRETQYF

V: TRBV6-1
J: TRBJ2-2
CDR3: CASSKDRGQSGELFF

V: TRBV2
J: TRBJ2-7
CDR3: CASSDNTLGQPSYEQYF

V: TRBV9
J: TRBJ2-1
CDR3: CASSAEMGLHNEQFF

V: TRBV7-2
J: TRBJ2-1
CDR3: CASSLQPRGYNEQFF

V: TRBV4-1
J: TRBJ1-2
CDR3: CASSQPLPGDRLNYGYTF

V: TRBV5-1
J: TRBJ1-2
CDR3: CASRRATGAYGYTF

V: TRBV7-8
J: TRBJ2-7
CDR3: CASSLARGTGTYEQYF

V: TRBV6-5
J: TRBJ2-5
CDR3: CASIRTSGLQGTQYF

V: TRBV2
J: TRBJ1-2
CDR3: CASSEALQGVGGYTF

V: TRBV7-2
J: TRBJ2-3
CDR3: CASSLSGGAGDTQYF

V: TRBV5-5
J: TRBJ1-6
CDR3: CASSPGQGEGPLHF

V: TRBV10-3
J: TRBJ1-3
CDR3: CAISEPTGGNTIYF

V: TRBV28
J: TRBJ2-6
CDR3: CASGPSGANVLTF

V: TRBV29-1
J: TRBJ2-7
CDR3: CSVAKTGDHEQYF

V: TRBV19
J: TRBJ1-2
CDR3: CASSPGQGSYGYTF

V: TRBV28
J: TRBJ1-6
CDR3: CASSPREVGRSPHNSPLHF

V: TRBV18
J: TRBJ1-1
CDR3: CASSPRQGTTEAFF

V: TRBV9
J: TRBJ1-2
CDR3: CASSVEAGPPNYGYTF

V: TRBV6-1
J: TRBJ2-5
CDR3: CASTRTGGKETQYF

V: TRBV5-8
J: TRBJ2-2
CDR3: CASSLVQGSSGELFF

V: TRBV28
J: TRBJ2-5
CDR3: CASIAGETQYF

V: TRBV5-6
J: TRBJ2-1
CDR3: CASSRRTGEQFF

V: TRBV2
J: TRBJ2-5
CDR3: CASSASERFGETQYF

V: TRBV29-1
J: TRBJ2-1
CDR3: CSVAVAGIGDEQFF

V: TRBV4-1
J: TRBJ1-6
CDR3: CASSQVGVPKGYNSPLHF

V: TRBV19
J: TRBJ1-1
CDR3: CASTLQGESTEAFF

V: TRBV2
J: TRBJ2-3
CDR3: CASSEPRLVDTQYF

V: TRBV5-1
J: TRBJ1-5
CDR3: CASSQGPNQPQHF

V: TRBV19
J: TRBJ2-3
CDR3: CASSPSTGTADTQYF

V: TRBV5-6
J: TRBJ2-2
CDR3: CASRRDSTAGELFF

V: TRBV30
J: TRBJ2-5
CDR3: CAWSAASGAETQYF

V: TRBV5-1
J: TRBJ2-1
CDR3: CASSLALENEQFF

V: TRBV25-1
J: TRBJ2-7
CDR3: CASSEIEGTNEQYF

V: TRBV4-1
J: TRBJ2-7
CDR3: CASSQVLGLAGGETYEQYF

V: TRBV2
J: TRBJ1-2
CDR3: CASRAGTGSNGYTF

V: TRBV28
J: TRBJ1-5
CDR3: CASSLAGNQPQHF

V: TRBV28
J: TRBJ1-2
CDR3: CASSLTGALDYGYTF

V: TRBV18
J: TRBJ2-5
CDR3: CASSPRTGEQETQYF

V: TRBV5-1
J: TRBJ2-3
CDR3: CASSLAPPGFADTQYF

V: TRBV19
J: TRBJ1-5
CDR3: CATRDREVQPQHF

V: TRBV5-6
J: TRBJ1-5
CDR3: CASSTGTGNQPQHF

V: TRBV6-1
J: TRBJ1-5
CDR3: CASSEATGRNQPQHF

V: TRBV15
J: TRBJ1-1
CDR3: CATSRDRAGGLNTEAFF

V: TRBV5-8
J: TRBJ1-6
CDR3: CASSLSGGISPLHF